This paragraph covers one T cell receptor (beta chain) sequence. With 4 bases removed from V and 7 bases from J, the gap between germline ends came to 16 bases. The CDR3 is 14 amino acids. CDR1 is SGHVS, CDR2 FNYEAQ, per germline. This specimen belongs to a study of blood T cell repertoires in COVID-19. For the study at large: COVID-19 samples, acute and convalescent, were from the United States, Italy and Spain.

Authors' methods: Amplified reference gene primers provided the basis for estimating nucleated cell counts. Profiled with immunoSEQ multiplex PCR; TCRdb holds only in-frame clones, not every one. V and J calls and clone size come straight from that table; D and trimming were deduced from the DNA. The table has some 290,000 clones, 89% seen once; the top ten hold 11%. The sample comprised peripheral blood. This sequence was found in a woman in her 30s with COVID-19, enrolled during active disease. The chain joins TRBV7-6 to TRBJ1-2, with D maybe TRBD1 (6 bases). The CDR3 DNA is TGTGCCAGCAGCTCCCAGTTTCAGGGGAGTGGCTACACCTTC. It encodes CASSSQFQGSGYTF.